Presented here are 7 T cell receptor beta chains from one specimen sequenced in a study of shared clonotypes between healthy human individuals. Some clones are missing from TCRdb's copy, which holds only in-frame ones; the method was immunoSEQ multiplex PCR. Here the sample spans 2 million to 2.5 million clones, approximately 96% being singletons. The sequencing input was naive CD4+ T cells sorted from blood. Subset meaning: CD45RA+ positively selected. The source of these receptors is a man aged 18 to 35 in good health.

V usage is TRBV14 and J usage is TRBJ1-6; 7 nucleotides match TRBD1. With 4 bases clipped from V and 0 bases from J, the junction kept 9 bases outside the gene matches. The CDR3 extends over 18 amino acids. CDR1 is SGHDN and CDR2 is FVKESK in the germline V gene. CDR3 region: CASSRGTARSSYNSPLHF. CDR3 DNA sequence: TGTGCCAGCAGCCGCGGGACAGCTCGGAGCTCCTATAATTCACCCCTCCACTTT.

This clone was counted once. The V gene is TRBV4-1, the J gene TRBJ2-2, with D unresolved. Germline CDR1 reads MGHRA; CDR2 reads YSYEKL. V was trimmed by 5 bases and J by 5 bases, leaving 15 bases between them. The CDR3 loop spans 15 amino acids. CDR3 bases: TGCGCCAGCAGCAACGTCGGCGGCTTAACCGGGGAGCTGTTTTTT. The encoded protein is CASSNVGGLTGELFF.

This chain joins TRBV5-1 and TRBJ2-5, with unresolved D. The length of the CDR3 is 14 residues. Germline V lookup: CDR1 SGHRS, CDR2 YFSETQ. V was clipped by 0 bases and J by 4 bases, with 10 bases between them. CDR3 protein: CASSLAVTAETQYF. Here the CDR3 DNA reads TGCGCCAGCAGCTTGGCCGTAACCGCAGAGACCCAGTACTTC.

As to this clone: The sample holds other DNA sequences that translate to the same CDR3. The chain uses TRBV7-9 and TRBJ2-7; TRBD2 might be the D (5 bases). This CDR3 is 12 amino acids long. Germline V CDR1 and CDR2: SEHNR, FQNEAQ (reference sequence). The V end was cut by 1 base, the J end by 6 bases, with 7 bases between. The CDR3 region is CASSLGGSEQYF. The CDR3 bases are TGTGCCAGCAGCTTAGGAGGGTCCGAGCAGTACTTC.

The chain carries TRBV5-1 and TRBJ1-6; 7 nucleotides line up with TRBD1. The germline CDR1 and CDR2 sequences are SGHRS and YFSETQ. The CDR3 is made up of 16 amino acids. V lost 0 bases to trimming and J lost 8 bases; unmatched junction nucleotides: 8. The CDR3 nucleotides read TGCGCCAGCAGCTTGGGGAGGGGGCAGGGTGATTCACCCCTCCACTTT. Translating it yields CASSLGRGQGDSPLHF.

The rearrangement links TRBV6-5 to TRBJ1-1; D is undetermined. CDR3 length: 13 amino acids. Germline V gene data show CDR1 as MNHEY and CDR2 as SVGAGI. V dropped 8 bases and J dropped 5 bases, with 15 bases sitting between them. DNA for the CDR3: TGTGCCAGCGGCGGATGGGGAGAGACTGAAGCTTTCTTT. This encodes CASGGWGETEAFF.

The rearrangement links TRBV19 to TRBJ1-2, with 8 positions matching TRBD1. The CDR3 extends over 15 amino acids. Germline V lookup: CDR1 LNHDA, CDR2 SQIVND (reference sequence). The V segment lost 8 bases and the J segment 5 bases; nucleotides outside the gene matches: 13. The CDR3 DNA follows: TGTGCCAGTCTCGTAAAGGACAGGGCCCAATATGGCTACACCTTC. Its protein product is CASLVKDRAQYGYTF.